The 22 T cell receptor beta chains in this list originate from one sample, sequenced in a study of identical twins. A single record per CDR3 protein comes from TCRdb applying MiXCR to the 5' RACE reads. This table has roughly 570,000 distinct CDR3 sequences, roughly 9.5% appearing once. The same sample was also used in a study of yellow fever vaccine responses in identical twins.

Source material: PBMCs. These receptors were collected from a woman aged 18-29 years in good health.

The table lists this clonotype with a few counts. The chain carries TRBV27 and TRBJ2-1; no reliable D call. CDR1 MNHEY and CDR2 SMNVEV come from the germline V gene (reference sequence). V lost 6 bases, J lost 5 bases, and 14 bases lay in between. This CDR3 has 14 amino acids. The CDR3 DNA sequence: TGTGCCAGCAGGACCTATAACCGGGACAATGAGCAGTTCTTC. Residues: CASRTYNRDNEQFF.

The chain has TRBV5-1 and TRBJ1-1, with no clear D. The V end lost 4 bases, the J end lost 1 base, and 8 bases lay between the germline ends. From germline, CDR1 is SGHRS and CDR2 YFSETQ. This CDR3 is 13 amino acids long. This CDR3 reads CASSMRANTEAFF. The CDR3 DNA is TGCGCCAGCAGCATGAGAGCGAACACTGAAGCTTTCTTT.

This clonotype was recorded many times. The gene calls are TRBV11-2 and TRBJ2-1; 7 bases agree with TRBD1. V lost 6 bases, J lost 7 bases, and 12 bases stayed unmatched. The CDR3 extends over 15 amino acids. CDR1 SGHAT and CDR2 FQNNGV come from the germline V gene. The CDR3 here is CASSNLRGQLNEQFF. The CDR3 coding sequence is TGTGCCAGCAGTAATCTAAGGGGACAGCTAAATGAGCAGTTCTTC.

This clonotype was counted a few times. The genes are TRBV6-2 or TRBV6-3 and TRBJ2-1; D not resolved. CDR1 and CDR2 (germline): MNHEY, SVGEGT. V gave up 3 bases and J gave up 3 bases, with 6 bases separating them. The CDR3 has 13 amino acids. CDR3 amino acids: CASSYNGYNEQFF. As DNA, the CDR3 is TGTGCCAGCAGTTATAATGGCTACAATGAGCAGTTCTTC.

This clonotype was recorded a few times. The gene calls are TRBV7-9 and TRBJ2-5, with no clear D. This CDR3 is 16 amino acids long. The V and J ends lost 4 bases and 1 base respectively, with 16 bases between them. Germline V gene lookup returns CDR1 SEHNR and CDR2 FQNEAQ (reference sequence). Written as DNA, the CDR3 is TGTGCCAGCAGCTCTCCCCAAGACTTGCCCCAAGAGACCCAGTACTTC. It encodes CASSSPQDLPQETQYF.

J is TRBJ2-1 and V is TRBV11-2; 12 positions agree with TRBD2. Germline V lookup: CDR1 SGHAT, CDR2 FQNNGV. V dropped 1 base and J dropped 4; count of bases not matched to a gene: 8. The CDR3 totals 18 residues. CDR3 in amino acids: CASSLGASGRARYNEQFF. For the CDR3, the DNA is TGTGCCAGCAGCTTAGGGGCTAGCGGGAGGGCCAGATACAATGAGCAGTTCTTC.

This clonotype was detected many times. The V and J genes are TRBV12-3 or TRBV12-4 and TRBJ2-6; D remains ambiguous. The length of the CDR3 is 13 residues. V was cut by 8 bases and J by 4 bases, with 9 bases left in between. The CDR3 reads CASYKLGANVLTF. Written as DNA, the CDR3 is TGTGCCAGCTACAAGCTCGGGGCCAACGTCCTGACTTTC.

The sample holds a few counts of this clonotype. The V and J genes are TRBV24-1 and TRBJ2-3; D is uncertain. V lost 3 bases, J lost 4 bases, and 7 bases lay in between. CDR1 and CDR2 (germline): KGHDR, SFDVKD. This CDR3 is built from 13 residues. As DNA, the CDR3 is TGTGCCACCAGTGATCAGGCTCCAGATACGCAGTATTTT. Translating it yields CATSDQAPDTQYF.

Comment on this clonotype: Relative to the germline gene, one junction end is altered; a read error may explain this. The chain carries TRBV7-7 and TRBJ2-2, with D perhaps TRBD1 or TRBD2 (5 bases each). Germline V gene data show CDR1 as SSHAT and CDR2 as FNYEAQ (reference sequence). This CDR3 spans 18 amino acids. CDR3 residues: CASSLRGWDAANTGELFF. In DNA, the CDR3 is TGTGCTAGCAGCTTACGAGGGTGGGACGCCGCGAACACCGGGGAGCTGTTTTTT.

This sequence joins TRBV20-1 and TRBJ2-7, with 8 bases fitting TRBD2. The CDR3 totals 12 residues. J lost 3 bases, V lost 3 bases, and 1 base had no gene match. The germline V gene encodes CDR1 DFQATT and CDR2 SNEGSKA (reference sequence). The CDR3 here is CSASAGGYEQYF. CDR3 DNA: TGCAGTGCTAGTGCGGGAGGCTACGAGCAGTACTTC.

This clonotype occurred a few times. CDR3 in amino acids: CASSYSDRTYEQYF. CDR3 bases: TGTGCCAGCAGTTACTCGGACAGGACCTACGAGCAGTACTTC. The rearrangement joins TRBV6-2 or TRBV6-3 to TRBJ2-7; 7 bases map to TRBD1. This CDR3 has 14 residues. V lost 0 bases and J lost 2; bases outside the gene matches: 1. Germline V CDR1 and CDR2: MNHEY, SVGEGT.

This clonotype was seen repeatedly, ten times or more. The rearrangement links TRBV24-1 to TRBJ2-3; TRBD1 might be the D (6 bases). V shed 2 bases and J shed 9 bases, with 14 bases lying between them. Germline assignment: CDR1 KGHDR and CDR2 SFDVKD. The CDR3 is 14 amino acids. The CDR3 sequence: CATSDSDSLLTQYF. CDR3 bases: TGTGCCACCAGTGATTCGGACAGCCTTCTGACGCAGTATTTT.

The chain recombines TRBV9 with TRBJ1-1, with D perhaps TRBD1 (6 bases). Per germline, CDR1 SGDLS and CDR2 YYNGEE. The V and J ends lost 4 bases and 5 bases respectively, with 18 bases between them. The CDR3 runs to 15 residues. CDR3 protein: CASSTGTKMGTEAFF. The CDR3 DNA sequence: TGTGCCAGCAGCACGGGGACAAAAATGGGGACTGAAGCTTTCTTT.

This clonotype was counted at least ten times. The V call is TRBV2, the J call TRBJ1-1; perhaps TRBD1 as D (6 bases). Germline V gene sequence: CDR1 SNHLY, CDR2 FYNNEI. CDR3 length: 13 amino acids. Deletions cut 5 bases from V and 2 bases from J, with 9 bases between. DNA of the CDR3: TGTGCCAGCAGTAACAGGGCCAACACTGAAGCTTTCTTT. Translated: CASSNRANTEAFF.

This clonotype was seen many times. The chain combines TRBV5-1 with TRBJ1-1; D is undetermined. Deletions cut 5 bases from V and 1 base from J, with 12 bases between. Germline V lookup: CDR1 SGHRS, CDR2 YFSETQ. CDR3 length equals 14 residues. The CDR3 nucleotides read TGCGCCAGCAGGGAGCCGAAGGGGAACACTGAAGCTTTCTTT. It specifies CASREPKGNTEAFF.

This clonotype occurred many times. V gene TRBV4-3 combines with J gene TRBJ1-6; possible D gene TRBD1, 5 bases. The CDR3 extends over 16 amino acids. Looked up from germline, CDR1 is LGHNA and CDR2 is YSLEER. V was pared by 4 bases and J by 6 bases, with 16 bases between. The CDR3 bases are TGCGCCAGCAGCCCGTTAACCAGGGAGAGTAATTCACCCCTCCACTTT. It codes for CASSPLTRESNSPLHF.

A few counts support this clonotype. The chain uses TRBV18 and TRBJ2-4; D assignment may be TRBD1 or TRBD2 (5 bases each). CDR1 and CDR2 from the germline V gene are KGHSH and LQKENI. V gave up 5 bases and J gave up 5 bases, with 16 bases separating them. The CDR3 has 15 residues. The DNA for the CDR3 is TGTGCCAGCTCATCATACCGGGGCTACCAAAACATTCAGTACTTC. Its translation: CASSSYRGYQNIQYF.

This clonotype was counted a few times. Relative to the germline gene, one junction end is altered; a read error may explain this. In DNA, the CDR3 is TGTGCCAGCAGCTTAGTGGGGGGGGGGTACAAGGAGCAGTTCTTC. Residues: CASSLVGGGYKEQFF. This chain joins TRBV7-2 and TRBJ2-1; 7 bases agree with TRBD2. Germline values: CDR1 SGHTA, CDR2 FQGNSA. This CDR3 comprises 15 residues.

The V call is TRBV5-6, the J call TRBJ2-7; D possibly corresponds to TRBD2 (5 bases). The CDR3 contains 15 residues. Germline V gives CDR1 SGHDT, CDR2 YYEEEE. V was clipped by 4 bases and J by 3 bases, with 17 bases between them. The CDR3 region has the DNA TGTGCCAGCAGCCTCCACCCGGGGAACAACTACGAGCAGTACTTC. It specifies CASSLHPGNNYEQYF.

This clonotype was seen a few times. CDR3 sequence reads: CSVDTGLWGAFF. CDR3 sequence (DNA): TGCAGCGTTGATACAGGGCTTTGGGGGGCTTTCTTT. This chain joins TRBV29-1 and TRBJ1-1, with D perhaps TRBD1 (6 bases). V lost 3 bases and J lost 11, with 16 bases in between. Germline V lookup: CDR1 SQVTM, CDR2 ANQGSEA. The CDR3 is made up of 12 amino acids. The entire variable domain, with the rest obtained from reference TRBV29-1 and TRBJ1-1, is as follows: SAVISQKPSRDICQRGTSLTIQCQVDSQVTMMFWYRQQPGQSLTLIATANQGSEATYESGFVIDKFPISRPNLTFSTLTVSNMSPEDSSIYLCSVDTGLWGAFFGQGTRLTVV.

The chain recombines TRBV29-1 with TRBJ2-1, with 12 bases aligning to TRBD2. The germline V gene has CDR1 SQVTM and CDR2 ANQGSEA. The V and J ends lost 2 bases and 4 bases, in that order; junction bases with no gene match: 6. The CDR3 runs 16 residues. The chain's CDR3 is CSVEPTLAGGYNEQFF. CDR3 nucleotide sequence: TGCAGCGTTGAACCTACGCTAGCGGGGGGGTACAATGAGCAGTTCTTC.

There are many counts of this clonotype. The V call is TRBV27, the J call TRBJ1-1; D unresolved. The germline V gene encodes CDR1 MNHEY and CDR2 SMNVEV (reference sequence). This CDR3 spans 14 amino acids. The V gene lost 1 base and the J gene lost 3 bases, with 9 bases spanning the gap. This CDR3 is CASSLWAVDTEAFF. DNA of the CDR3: TGTGCCAGCAGTTTATGGGCCGTAGACACTGAAGCTTTCTTT.